The rows below give T cell receptor beta chains drawn from one sample of a study of neurological immune-mediated disorders. TCRdb redid the calling of the 5' RACE reads with MiXCR, one entry per CDR3 protein. The sample includes 35,000 to 40,000 distinct CDR3 sequences, around 10% of them seen just once. The sample was CD4+ T cells from blood. Receptor source: a woman younger than 45 with HTLV-1-associated myelopathy (HAM/TSP). The conserved cysteine and the conserved F or W are not part of the CDR3 here. Fields, in order: V gene, J gene, CDR3 protein.

V gene: TRBV20-1; J gene: TRBJ1-1; CDR3 protein: SARDPSSTEAF
V gene: TRBV7-3; J gene: TRBJ1-1; CDR3 protein: ASSLTAGRPNTEAF
V gene: TRBV29-1; J gene: TRBJ2-2; CDR3 protein: SVNRGQTGELF
V gene: TRBV12-3/TRBV12-4; J gene: TRBJ1-5; CDR3 protein: ASSLGQCAQPQH
V gene: TRBV11-3; J gene: TRBJ1-1; CDR3 protein: ASSRGLEAF
V gene: TRBV6-5; J gene: TRBJ1-5; CDR3 protein: ASSYTWTGDQPQH
V gene: TRBV12-3/TRBV12-4; J gene: TRBJ2-4; CDR3 protein: ASSFFGQGRAKNIQY
V gene: TRBV5-1; J gene: TRBJ2-3; CDR3 protein: ASSLASTGISDTQY
V gene: TRBV6-5; J gene: TRBJ1-1; CDR3 protein: ASSIQGENTEAF
V gene: TRBV30; J gene: TRBJ1-4; CDR3 protein: AWRDTGSIEKLF
V gene: TRBV20-1; J gene: TRBJ2-3; CDR3 protein: SASSPYTDTQY
V gene: TRBV19; J gene: TRBJ1-6; CDR3 protein: ASRPGGVVTPLH
V gene: TRBV5-6; J gene: TRBJ1-6; CDR3 protein: ASSSGGDNSPLH